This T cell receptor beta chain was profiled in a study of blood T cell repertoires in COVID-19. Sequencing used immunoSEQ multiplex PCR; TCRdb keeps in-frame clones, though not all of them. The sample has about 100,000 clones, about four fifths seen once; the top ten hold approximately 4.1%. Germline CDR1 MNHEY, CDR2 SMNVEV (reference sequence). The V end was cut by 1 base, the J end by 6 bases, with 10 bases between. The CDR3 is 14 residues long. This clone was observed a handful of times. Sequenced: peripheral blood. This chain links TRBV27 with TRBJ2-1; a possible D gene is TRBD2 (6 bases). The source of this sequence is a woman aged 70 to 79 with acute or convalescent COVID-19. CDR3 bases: TGTGCCAGCAGTTTATGGCCGGGAGCCAATGAGCAGTTCTTC. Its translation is CASSLWPGANEQFF.